The clone carrying this T cell receptor beta chain was picked up many times. As yet, its antigen is unknown. These data belong to a study of T cell repertoires in cytomegalovirus infection. Background on the study: Both CMV infection and a matching HLA type were indicated by public TCR beta signatures. The study, taken as a whole, reports: Carriers of CMV and the relevant HLA type were discriminated by public TCR beta frequency.

From the reads, TCRdb called clonotypes with MiXCR, one entry per CDR3 protein. The table shows approximately 500,000 distinct CDR3 sequences, with about 17% occurring only once. The germline V gene has CDR1 SGHVS and CDR2 FQNEAQ. The V gene end was trimmed by 1 base and the J gene end by 4 bases; junction bases not matched to a gene: 6. The CDR3 totals 17 residues. This TCR came from a human donor in good health (CMV status not recorded). Some clones in this sample may be carry-over from other donors' samples. The V call is TRBV7-8, the J call TRBJ2-1, with 11 bases identical to TRBD2. The sample comprised CD8+ T cells from PBMCs. For the CDR3, the DNA is TGTGCCAGCAGCTTAGTTCTAGCGGGAGGTGGATACAATGAGCAGTTCTTC. This translates into CASSLVLAGGGYNEQFF.